This T cell receptor beta chain was sequenced during a study of T cells in Graves' hyperthyroidism and ophthalmopathy. Study information: Before any treatment, at initial diagnosis, peripheral blood was collected.

Amplification yielded TCR beta CDR3 regions, with RNA transcripts as the source. The HTBI primer set was used in a first-round RT-PCR of the TCR CDR3. TCRdb redid the calling of the multiplex PCR reads with MiXCR, one entry per CDR3 protein. The sample yields about 640,000 distinct CDR3 sequences, 20% seen once. The CDR3 covers 18 residues. V dropped 7 bases and J dropped 1; count of bases not matched to a gene: 14. The germline V gene encodes CDR1 SNHLY and CDR2 FYNNEI. This clonotype came up many times. Its antigen remains unknown. Together with thyroid ultrasound, orbital computed tomography, serum thyroxine and TRAb, clinical symptoms were used for diagnoses. General study points: Ophthalmopathy and stable hyperthyroidism were separated by a 13 V-J model. The majority of expanded thyroid clonotypes above 0.001 also appeared in blood.

The material sequenced was blood. This chain connects TRBV2 to TRBJ2-5; 11 nucleotides align to TRBD2. The clonotype originates from a man aged 25-40 years with Graves' ophthalmopathy. CDR3 amino acids: CASTTGLAGTFSQETQYF. CDR3 nucleotides: TGTGCCAGCACTACTGGACTAGCGGGCACTTTTTCCCAAGAGACCCAGTACTTC.